Following are 28 T cell receptor beta chains from one sample sequenced in a study of blood T cells in healthy people across ages. Alongside a J-beta primer mix, a sample-barcoded 5' primer served in a second PCR lasting about 6 to 11 cycles. TCRdb reprocessed the 5' RACE reads via MiXCR and lists one record per CDR3 protein. Found here are 850,000 to 1,000,000 distinct CDR3 sequences, roughly 51% of them singletons; the top ten hold 20% to 25%. Sample: blood. These receptors were collected from a woman aged 55-69 years in good health.

The V call is TRBV24-1, the J call TRBJ2-3; 7 bases are a match to TRBD1. This CDR3 is 14 amino acids long. J lost 4 bases, V lost 3 bases, and 3 bases had no gene match. Germline CDR1 KGHDR, CDR2 SFDVKD. The CDR3 nucleotides are TGTGCCACCAGTGATACTCAGGGGGCAGATACGCAGTATTTT. Translating gives CATSDTQGADTQYF.

The chain links TRBV6-5 to TRBJ2-4, with D possibly TRBD2 on 6 matching bases. Between the trimmed V and J ends, which lost 7 bases and 1 base, there was a span of 17 bases. This CDR3 has 16 amino acids. Germline V gene sequence: CDR1 MNHEY, CDR2 SVGAGI. This CDR3 is CASTGGISKAKNIQYF. CDR3 DNA sequence: TGTGCCAGCACTGGGGGGATTAGTAAGGCCAAAAACATTCAGTACTTC.

The V call is TRBV10-3, the J call TRBJ1-6, with 9 bases aligning to TRBD1. This CDR3 has 13 amino acids. Trimming removed 2 bases from V and 14 bases from J; junction bases left unmatched: 4. Germline V gene lookup returns CDR1 ENHRY and CDR2 SYGVKD. The CDR3 protein is CAISEETGGSLHF. Here the CDR3 DNA reads TGTGCCATCAGTGAGGAGACAGGGGGATCCCTCCACTTT.

In its sample, this clonotype was seen a few times. The CDR3 loop reads CAWSHGGKETQYF. CDR3 nucleotide sequence: TGTGCCTGGAGTCACGGGGGAAAAGAGACCCAGTACTTC. The gene calls are TRBV30 and TRBJ2-5; D is possibly TRBD2 (6 bases). The V gene lost 2 bases and the J gene lost 3 bases, with 10 bases spanning the gap. From germline, CDR1 is GTSNPN and CDR2 SVGIG (reference sequence). The length of the CDR3 is 13 residues.

A remark on this clonotype: A read error may account for a junction end that differs from germline. V usage is TRBV7-2 and J usage is TRBJ2-1, with D possibly matching TRBD2 (6 bases). In germline, CDR1 is SGHTA, CDR2 FQGNSA. This CDR3 is 15 amino acids long. The CDR3 DNA reads TGTGCCAGCAGCTTAGCGGGAGGCACCTACAATGGGCAGTTCTTC. Protein: CASSLAGGTYNGQFF.

The chain uses TRBV12-3 or TRBV12-4 and TRBJ2-3; 7 nucleotides match TRBD1. This CDR3 contains 15 residues. V dropped 5 bases and J dropped 5; count of bases not matched to a gene: 10. The CDR3 DNA sequence: TGTGCCAGCAGTCCTGACAGGGTCAAAGAAGATACGCAGTATTTT. It encodes CASSPDRVKEDTQYF.

The chain has TRBV2 and TRBJ2-2; 10 bases align to TRBD2. V shed 4 bases and J 1 base; nucleotides not matched to a gene: 0. The germline gives CDR1 SNHLY, CDR2 FYNNEI. CDR3 size: 15 residues. The CDR3 bases are TGTGCCAGCAGTGGGACTAGCGGGAACACCGGGGAGCTGTTTTTT. Protein: CASSGTSGNTGELFF.

V is TRBV5-1 and J is TRBJ2-1, with 10 bases lining up with TRBD2. Germline CDR1 SGHRS, CDR2 YFSETQ. J gave up 7 bases and V 4 bases, and 11 bases lay outside the gene matches. This CDR3 region has 16 residues. Written as DNA, the CDR3 is TGCGCCAGCAGCACCCCTCTAGCGGGAGTTTCGAATGAGCAGTTCTTC. Translation: CASSTPLAGVSNEQFF.

CDR3 amino acids: CAISAGQPPTRDLYTF. Here the CDR3 DNA reads TGTGCCATCAGTGCGGGTCAACCCCCTACCCGGGATCTCTACACCTTC. The chain couples TRBV10-3 to TRBJ1-2; no firm D call. Germline values: CDR1 ENHRY, CDR2 SYGVKD. CDR3 length: 16 residues. V was shortened by 4 bases and J by 10 bases, with 25 bases between the two germline ends.

This chain joins TRBV5-1 and TRBJ2-1, with 14 bases aligning to TRBD2. The V and J ends lost 3 bases and 3 bases, in that order; junction bases with no gene match: 5. The CDR3 sequence is 17 residues long. The germline CDR1 and CDR2 sequences are SGHRS and YFSETQ. The CDR3 DNA follows: TGCGCCAGCAGCTCCCGGACTAGCGGGAGGAACTACAATGAGCAGTTCTTC. Translation: CASSSRTSGRNYNEQFF.

This clonotype was seen a handful of times. A much larger clone sits a single nucleotide away, making a read error possible. The V call is TRBV5-1, the J call TRBJ2-1; 9 positions match TRBD2. Germline values: CDR1 SGHRS, CDR2 YFSETQ. The ends lost 4 bases at V and 4 bases at J; junction bases unmatched: 3. CDR3 length: 14 amino acids. The CDR3 loop is CASSALAGYNEQFF. DNA of the CDR3: TGCGCCAGCAGCGCCCTAGCGGGGTACAATGAGCAGTTCTTC.

This clonotype has just a few counts. The chain couples TRBV28 to TRBJ2-7; D is unclear. The CDR3 has 12 amino acids. The germline V gene has CDR1 MDHEN and CDR2 SYDVKM. V lost 5 bases, J lost 3 bases, and 8 bases lay in between. The CDR3 DNA reads TGTGCCAGCAGTCCACAGCTCTACGAGCAGTACTTC. It translates to CASSPQLYEQYF.

Worth noting for this clonotype: A junction end diverges from the germline sequence, so it may reflect a read error. J is TRBJ2-6 and V is TRBV10-3; TRBD2 is a possible D gene (5 bases). The germline gives CDR1 ENHRY, CDR2 SYGVKD. The CDR3 has 14 residues. CDR3 coding DNA: TGTGCCGTCAGTGCGGGCACTGGGGCCAACGTCCTGACTTTC. Translating it yields CAVSAGTGANVLTF.

V is TRBV19 and J is TRBJ2-2; 9 bases map to TRBD1. V shed 10 bases, J shed 6 bases, and the junction held 6 bases outside the gene matches. The CDR3 runs to 13 residues. CDR1 is LNHDA and CDR2 is SQIVND in the germline V gene (reference sequence). The CDR3 region is CATRDRVPGELFF. CDR3 sequence (DNA): TGTGCCACCCGGGACAGGGTCCCCGGGGAGCTGTTTTTT.

Comment on this clonotype: This clone may be a read error of a much larger clone one base away. The J gene is TRBJ2-3, the V gene TRBV7-9; D not resolved. The CDR3 has 15 residues. The V gene lost 0 bases and the J gene lost 0 bases, with 7 bases spanning the gap. Germline CDR1 and CDR2: SEHNR and FQNEAQ (reference sequence). The CDR3 DNA is TGTGCCAGCAGCTTAGCGGTCGCTAGCACAGATACGCAGTATTTT. Amino acid sequence: CASSLAVASTDTQYF. The variable domain in full, with the rest retrieved from reference TRBV7-9 and TRBJ2-3, is DTGVSQNPRHKITKRGQNVTFRCDPISEHNRLYWYRQTLGQGPEFLTYFQNEAQLEKSRLLSDRFSAERPKGSFSTLEIQRTEQGDSAMYLCASSLAVASTDTQYFGPGTRLTVL.

The chain employs TRBV18 and TRBJ1-1; D might be TRBD1 (6 bases). The CDR3 extends over 16 amino acids. Deletions cut 2 bases from V and 0 bases from J, with 13 bases between. Germline CDR1 KGHSH, CDR2 LQKENI. In nucleotides, the CDR3 is TGTGCCAGCTCACCAGGGACATCTTATTTGAACACTGAAGCTTTCTTT. This codes for CASSPGTSYLNTEAFF.

In this sample, this clonotype turned up a few times. V gene TRBV10-3 combines with J gene TRBJ2-7; 9 nucleotides match TRBD2. Trimming took 5 bases from V and 3 from J; bases not matched to a gene: 5. The germline V gene has CDR1 ENHRY and CDR2 SYGVKD. The CDR3 loop spans 14 amino acids. CDR3 DNA: TGTGCCATCAGTACAGCGGGAGGACGCTACGAGCAGTACTTC. It specifies CAISTAGGRYEQYF.

The V and J genes are TRBV6-2 or TRBV6-3 and TRBJ2-5; 12 bases line up with TRBD2. The J call may be incorrect, as the DNA end agrees better with TRBJ2-7. The V gene's germline CDR1 is MNHEY and CDR2 SVGEGT. This CDR3 is built from 17 residues. The CDR3 DNA reads TGTGCCAGCAGTTACCCACGGACTAGCGGGAAAGCCTACGAGCAGTACTTC. This translates into CASSYPRTSGKAYEQYF.

This clonotype appeared many times. The rearrangement uses TRBV28 and TRBJ2-5; 9 bases align to TRBD2. Per germline, CDR1 MDHEN and CDR2 SYDVKM. V gave up 4 bases and J gave up 7 bases; unmatched junction bases: 4. There are 13 residues in the CDR3. CDR3 loop: CASSSWTSVTQYF. DNA for the CDR3: TGTGCCAGCAGTTCCTGGACTAGCGTGACCCAGTACTTC.

This clonotype appeared a few times. This chain connects TRBV6-2 or TRBV6-3 to TRBJ2-7; 14 bases are a match to TRBD2. V trimming: 3 bases; J trimming: 7 bases; junction bases outside the gene matches: 2. The CDR3 has 14 residues. The V gene's germline CDR1 is MNHEY and CDR2 SVGEGT. The CDR3 sequence is CASSYGLAGGEQYF. The CDR3 region has the DNA TGTGCCAGCAGTTATGGACTAGCGGGAGGTGAGCAGTACTTC.

J is TRBJ2-3 and V is TRBV7-6; tentatively, D is TRBD1 (5 bases). Trimming left V 5 bases short and J 1 base short, with 13 bases between. Germline V gives CDR1 SGHVS, CDR2 FNYEAQ. The CDR3 sequence is 15 residues long. DNA of the CDR3: TGTGCCAGCAGCCCCATCCAAGGGGGCACAGATACGCAGTATTTT. Translating it yields CASSPIQGGTDTQYF.

This clonotype was picked up a small number of times. The chain couples TRBV28 to TRBJ2-7, with 11 bases lining up with TRBD2. The germline V gene encodes CDR1 MDHEN and CDR2 SYDVKM. The junction had 3 bases not matched to a gene; V was cut back by 10 bases and J by 1 base. The CDR3 loop spans 13 amino acids. For the CDR3, the DNA is TGTGCCATCAGGACTAGCGGGTCCTACGAGCAGTACTTC. This gives the protein CAIRTSGSYEQYF.

The chain has TRBV28 and TRBJ2-7, with D unclear. Between the trimmed V and J ends, which lost 8 bases and 4 bases, there was a span of 18 bases. Germline V CDR1 and CDR2: MDHEN, SYDVKM. The CDR3 runs 14 residues. The CDR3 spells CASSRVVGIYEQYF. The CDR3 DNA sequence: TGTGCCAGCTCCCGGGTTGTTGGGATTTACGAGCAGTACTTC.

This clonotype was found a few times. The chain couples TRBV11-2 to TRBJ2-7; D is uncertain. Germline assignment: CDR1 SGHAT and CDR2 FQNNGV. V lost 3 bases and J lost 3, with 15 bases in between. This CDR3 is built from 15 residues. Here the CDR3 reads CASSFSGPDFYEQYF. CDR3 nucleotide sequence: TGTGCCAGCAGCTTTTCGGGCCCTGATTTCTACGAGCAGTACTTC.

This clonotype appeared a few times. The V gene is TRBV5-1, the J gene TRBJ2-4; TRBD2 agrees at 10 bases. The CDR3 runs to 16 residues. V lost 0 bases to trimming and J lost 8 bases; unmatched junction nucleotides: 8. Looked up from germline, CDR1 is SGHRS and CDR2 is YFSETQ. The CDR3 region is CASSLVASGRGDIQYF. As DNA, the CDR3 is TGCGCCAGCAGCTTGGTGGCTAGCGGGAGAGGGGACATTCAGTACTTC.

CDR3 bases: TGCAGCGTTGTTACAGCTCCGTACGAGCAGTACTTC. This translates into CSVVTAPYEQYF. The chain joins TRBV29-1 to TRBJ2-7, with D unresolved. Trimming left V 4 bases short and J 4 bases short, with 11 bases between. Germline V gives CDR1 SQVTM, CDR2 ANQGSEA. The CDR3 length is 12 residues.

The chain carries TRBV29-1 and TRBJ2-1; 10 bases match TRBD1. The CDR3 sequence is 14 residues long. V shed 3 bases and J 8 bases; nucleotides not matched to a gene: 7. CDR1 and CDR2 from the germline V gene are SQVTM and ANQGSEA. The CDR3 sequence is CSVEGGQGFDEQFF. As DNA, the CDR3 is TGCAGCGTTGAGGGGGGACAGGGGTTCGATGAGCAGTTCTTC.

This clonotype appeared a few times. Germline and junction disagree at one end, which may indicate a read error. The chain employs TRBV4-2 and TRBJ2-3; TRBD2 matches at 11 bases. In germline, CDR1 is LGHNA, CDR2 YNFKEQ. CDR3 length equals 18 residues. The CDR3 spells CTSSQVAIAGGPAYTQYF. In DNA, the CDR3 is TGTACCAGCAGCCAAGTCGCTATAGCGGGAGGGCCCGCGTATACGCAGTATTTT.